This T cell receptor beta chain is from a study of T-cell reconstitution after alpha-beta-depleted transplantation in children. A word on this clonotype: Its specificity is not known.

With 10 bases removed from V and 11 bases from J, the gap between germline ends came to 8 bases. Germline V gene lookup returns CDR1 MDHEN and CDR2 SYDVKM. This CDR3 contains 8 residues. Library preparation (for TCRbeta) was performed with unique molecular identifiers. TCRdb analysed the PCR reads with MiXCR anew, one entry per CDR3 protein. The table has about 900,000 distinct CDR3 sequences, roughly 29% seen once. Study-wide findings and caveats: Diversity and T-cell counts at one year after transplant derived mostly from new T cells.

This clonotype originated in a boy in the first two years of life who had a stem cell transplant for SCID, so the T cells may come from the graft donor. V usage is TRBV28 and J usage is TRBJ1-1; D gene unclear. The sequencing used PBMCs, mostly from graft donor cells, collected 360 days after TCRalphabeta/CD19-depleted stem cell transplant. CDR3 sequence (DNA): TGTGCCACTGGACCCGCTTTCTTT. Its protein product is CATGPAFF.